This TCR beta chain was recorded in a study of shared clonotypes between healthy human individuals. This CDR3 has 16 residues. The germline V gene encodes CDR1 SGHTA and CDR2 FQGTGA. V lost 2 bases, J lost 0 bases, and 11 bases lay in between. Of note for this clone: Its target is unknown.

Naive CD8 cells were CD45RO-negative, positively selected for CCR7, excluding terminally differentiated effector memory CD45RA+ cells. Findings and limits, study-wide: At large depth, rarefaction still showed sorted-subset sequencing to be incomplete. The diversity represented, both genetic and in exposure history, was limited by few donors. Generation probabilities of non-shared clonotypes were lower (relative to those shared by all four donors).

Using immunoSEQ multiplex PCR, the repertoire was profiled, and TCRdb retains in-frame clones only, with some absent. The repertoire includes over 2,000,000 clones, roughly 95% of them detected once, and more than 1.5% sits in the top ten. The chain has TRBV7-3 and TRBJ1-5, with a tentative D call TRBD1 (5 bases). The clonotype originates from a man in his late teens or twenties in good health. Some clones in this sample may be carry-over from other donors' samples. Material: naive CD8+ T cells from PBMCs. In DNA, the CDR3 is TGTGCCAGCAGCTTACCCAGGGAAAATAGCAATCAGCCCCAGCATTTT. Translation: CASSLPRENSNQPQHF.